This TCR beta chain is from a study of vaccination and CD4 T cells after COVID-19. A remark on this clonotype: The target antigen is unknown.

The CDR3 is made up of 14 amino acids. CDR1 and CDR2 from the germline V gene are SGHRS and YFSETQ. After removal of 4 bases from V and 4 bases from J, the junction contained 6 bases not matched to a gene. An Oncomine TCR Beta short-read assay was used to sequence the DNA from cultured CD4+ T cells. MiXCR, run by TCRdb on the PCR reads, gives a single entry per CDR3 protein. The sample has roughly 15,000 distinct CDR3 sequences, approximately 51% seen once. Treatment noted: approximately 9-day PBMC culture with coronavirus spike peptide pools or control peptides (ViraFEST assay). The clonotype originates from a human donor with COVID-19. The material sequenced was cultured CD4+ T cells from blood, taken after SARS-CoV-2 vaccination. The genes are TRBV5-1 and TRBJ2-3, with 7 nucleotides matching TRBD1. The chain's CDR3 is CASSKGDRADTQYF. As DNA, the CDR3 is TGCGCCAGCAGCAAAGGAGACAGGGCAGATACGCAGTATTTT.